Each of the 17 T cell receptor beta chains below was sequenced from the same sample in a study of blood T cell repertoires in COVID-19. The method was immunoSEQ multiplex PCR; TCRdb's version includes in-frame clones alone and lacks a portion of them. The table shows tens of thousands of clones, with 75% to 90% occurring only once. Sequencing was done on a sample of peripheral blood. The source of these receptors is a man aged 65 to 79 with active or convalescent COVID-19.

The chain joins TRBV28 to TRBJ1-1, with D perhaps matching TRBD1 (5 bases). CDR3 size: 14 residues. The V end was cut by 5 bases, the J end by 5 bases, with 15 bases between. Per germline, CDR1 MDHEN and CDR2 SYDVKM. The CDR3 coding sequence is TGTGCCAGCAGTCCCCCGTGGGAGGGGACTGAAGCTTTCTTT. It translates to CASSPPWEGTEAFF.

The J gene is TRBJ2-2, the V gene TRBV11-2; D unresolved. The CDR3 sequence is 15 residues long. With 1 base removed from V and 5 bases from J, the gap between germline ends came to 11 bases. Per germline, CDR1 SGHAT and CDR2 FQNNGV. In DNA form, the CDR3 reads TGTGCCAGCAGCTTAGTCCGGGTGCGGACCGGGGAGCTGTTTTTT. This encodes CASSLVRVRTGELFF.

The chain joins TRBV25-1 to TRBJ2-3; TRBD1 matches 11 bases. CDR3 length: 15 residues. Germline V gene sequence: CDR1 MGHDK, CDR2 SYGVNS. V lost 8 bases and J lost 8; bases outside the gene matches: 12. CDR3 coding DNA: TGTGCCAGCGTACAAGGGACAGGGGGGTGGGCTACGCAGTATTTT. Protein product: CASVQGTGGWATQYF.

V is TRBV5-1 and J is TRBJ1-3; D remains unclear. Germline CDR1 reads SGHRS; CDR2 reads YFSETQ. Trimming took 4 bases from V and 2 from J, leaving 13 bases between them. This CDR3 contains 15 residues. The CDR3 DNA is TGCGCCAGCAGCCCCCCCGGCGGGGCTGGAAACACCATATATTTT. It translates to CASSPPGGAGNTIYF.

The V and J genes are TRBV15 and TRBJ1-4; maybe TRBD1 (5 bases). This CDR3 comprises 15 residues. The V and J ends lost 3 bases and 0 bases respectively, with 8 bases between them. From germline, CDR1 is LNHNV and CDR2 YYDKDF (reference sequence). CDR3 protein: CATSSWTTTNEKLFF. The CDR3 bases are TGTGCCACCAGCAGCTGGACAACAACTAATGAAAAACTGTTTTTT.

The V gene is TRBV6-5, the J gene TRBJ1-2, with 9 nucleotides matching TRBD1. The V and J ends lost 6 bases and 4 bases, in that order; junction bases with no gene match: 9. Per germline, CDR1 MNHEY and CDR2 SVGAGI. This CDR3 comprises 15 residues. The CDR3 reads CASRKGQGVRYGYTF. CDR3 nucleotide sequence: TGTGCCAGCAGAAAGGGACAGGGTGTTCGCTATGGCTACACCTTC.

The rearrangement uses TRBV5-1 and TRBJ2-7; D is possibly TRBD1 (5 bases). Germline lookup yields CDR1 SGHRS and CDR2 YFSETQ. Trimming took 0 bases from V and 5 from J, leaving 12 bases between them. The CDR3 loop spans 14 amino acids. The CDR3: CASSLDGASNEQYF. The DNA of the CDR3 is TGCGCCAGCAGCTTGGATGGGGCTAGTAACGAGCAGTACTTC.

This rearrangement joins TRBV19 to TRBJ2-2, with 8 nucleotides matching TRBD1. CDR1 and CDR2 from the germline V gene are LNHDA and SQIVND (reference sequence). The CDR3 loop spans 22 amino acids. The V segment lost 0 bases and the J segment 3 bases; nucleotides outside the gene matches: 21. The CDR3 DNA reads as TGTGCCAGTAGTATAGATGGTCCGTGGCGGCAGGGGGCCACTCCGGACACCGGGGAGCTGTTTTTT. It codes for CASSIDGPWRQGATPDTGELFF.

The rearrangement uses TRBV28 and TRBJ2-7; 12 positions agree with TRBD2. The CDR3 is 16 residues long. Germline V gives CDR1 MDHEN, CDR2 SYDVKM. Germline trimming cut 5 bases from V and 6 bases from J; bases unmatched to any gene: 11. CDR3 nucleotide sequence: TGTGCCAGCAGTACCCTAAGGCCTAGCGGGAGGGCCGAGCAGTACTTC. This codes for CASSTLRPSGRAEQYF.

The chain couples TRBV28 to TRBJ1-1; no reliable D call. The CDR3 consists of 14 residues. V lost 8 bases, J lost 2 bases, and 15 bases lay in between. Germline V gives CDR1 MDHEN, CDR2 SYDVKM. CDR3 amino acids: CASLYPAGNTEAFF. CDR3 DNA: TGTGCCAGCCTTTACCCAGCGGGCAACACTGAAGCTTTCTTT.

The V call is TRBV19, the J call TRBJ2-7; 7 bases are shared with TRBD1. Germline V gene sequence: CDR1 LNHDA, CDR2 SQIVND (reference sequence). The CDR3 runs to 15 residues. After removal of 6 bases from V and 1 base from J, the junction contained 9 bases not matched to a gene. In DNA form, the CDR3 reads TGTGCCAGTAGCGCCGGGACAGATTCTTCCTACGAGCAGTACTTC. This codes for CASSAGTDSSYEQYF.

The gene calls are TRBV20-1 and TRBJ1-2; D possibly corresponds to TRBD1 (6 bases). This CDR3 has 14 amino acids. The germline V gene encodes CDR1 DFQATT and CDR2 SNEGSKA (reference sequence). Trimming removed 3 bases at V and 3 bases at J, with 14 bases between. The CDR3 spells CSASRLRGHYGYTF. Here the CDR3 DNA reads TGCAGTGCTAGTCGACTGCGGGGGCACTATGGCTACACCTTC.

The chain couples TRBV10-3 to TRBJ2-3; 12 bases line up with TRBD2. The CDR3 is made up of 15 amino acids. Germline values: CDR1 ENHRY, CDR2 SYGVKD. V lost 6 bases, J lost 3 bases, and 4 bases stayed unmatched. CDR3 amino acids: CAIRTSGSGTDTQYF. In DNA form, the CDR3 reads TGTGCCATCAGGACTAGCGGGAGTGGGACAGATACGCAGTATTTT.

CDR3 in amino acids: CASSFRDRAAGYTF. The CDR3 DNA reads as TGTGCCAGCAGTTTCCGGGACAGGGCTGCTGGCTACACCTTC. The J gene is TRBJ1-2, the V gene TRBV5-6, with 9 positions matching TRBD1. Germline CDR1 reads SGHDT; CDR2 reads YYEEEE. V trimming: 5 bases; J trimming: 7 bases; junction bases outside the gene matches: 9. This CDR3 has 14 residues.

The chain joins TRBV11-2 to TRBJ2-5; TRBD1 matches 7 bases. Germline V lookup: CDR1 SGHAT, CDR2 FQNNGV. This CDR3 contains 13 residues. Losses at the gene ends were 6 bases for V and 2 bases for J; bases not matched to a gene: 3. CDR3 sequence reads: CASRGTAQETQYF. The CDR3 DNA follows: TGTGCCAGCAGGGGGACAGCGCAAGAGACCCAGTACTTC.

This rearrangement joins TRBV6-5 to TRBJ1-2; tentative D call: TRBD1 (6 bases). Per the germline V gene, CDR1 is MNHEY and CDR2 is SVGAGI. Trimming removed 2 bases at V and 6 bases at J, with 7 bases between. This CDR3 spans 12 amino acids. Written as DNA, the CDR3 is TGTGCCAGCAGTTACAAGGGGGATGGCTACACCTTC. Protein product: CASSYKGDGYTF.

The rearrangement joins TRBV5-4 to TRBJ1-4, with 9 bases lining up with TRBD1. The CDR3 runs 16 residues. The trim removed 1 base at V and 4 bases at J, leaving 5 bases unmatched. Germline values: CDR1 SGHNT, CDR2 YYREEE (reference sequence). CDR3 sequence reads: CASSLMSGQGNEKLFF. CDR3 coding DNA: TGTGCCAGCAGCTTGATGTCGGGACAGGGTAATGAAAAACTGTTTTTT.